This entry lists 20 T cell receptor beta chains sequenced from one sample in a study of T cells in Graves' hyperthyroidism and ophthalmopathy. Regions amplified from RNA transcripts were the TCR beta CDR3 regions. The TCR CDR3 was amplified in a first-round RT-PCR using the HTBI primer set. TCRdb passed the multiplex PCR reads through MiXCR, listing each CDR3 protein once. The sample yields fewer than 800,000 distinct CDR3 sequences, about a sixth seen once. Sequencing was performed on blood. The receptors were gathered from a man younger than 35 with Graves' hyperthyroidism.

In this sample, this clonotype turned up a few times. The chain recombines TRBV18 with TRBJ2-7; the match to TRBD2 covers 7 bases. With V trimmed by 2 bases and J by 0 bases, 4 bases remained unmatched. The CDR3 is 15 residues long. CDR1 and CDR2 (germline): KGHSH, LQKENI. CDR3 bases: TGTGCCAGCTCACCAAGGACTAGTTACTCCTACGAGCAGTACTTC. It translates to CASSPRTSYSYEQYF. Combining the CDR3 with reference TRBV18 and TRBJ2-7 gives the whole variable domain NAGVMQNPRHLVRRRGQEARLRCSPMKGHSHVYWYRQLPEEGLKFMVYLQKENIIDESGMPKERFSAEFPKEGPSILRIQQVVRGDSAAYFCASSPRTSYSYEQYFGPGTRLTVT.

Only a few counts were recorded for this clonotype. The chain couples TRBV4-3 to TRBJ2-3, with D hard to call. Per germline, CDR1 LGHNA and CDR2 YSLEER. The V gene lost 1 base and the J gene lost 9 bases, with 11 bases spanning the gap. The CDR3 length is 13 residues. The CDR3 is CASSQGVGNTQYF. The CDR3 DNA is TGCGCCAGCAGCCAAGGGGTGGGGAACACGCAGTATTTT.

The V call is TRBV9, the J call TRBJ2-7; D is unresolved. Germline V gene data show CDR1 as SGDLS and CDR2 as YYNGEE. Between the trimmed V and J ends, which lost 1 base and 3 bases, there was a span of 14 bases. The length of the CDR3 is 15 residues. The DNA of the CDR3 is TGTGCCAGCAGCGTATTTGGAGAGGCTCACTACGAGCAGTACTTC. Amino acids: CASSVFGEAHYEQYF.

This chain links TRBV20-1 with TRBJ2-1; 7 bases line up with TRBD2. Trimming cost V 4 bases and J 9 bases; bases outside gene matches: 15. CDR1 and CDR2 from the germline V gene are DFQATT and SNEGSKA (reference sequence). CDR3 length: 15 residues. CDR3 DNA: TGCAGTGCTATTGGGGGAGGGCCACTCTTGGTTGAGCAGTTCTTC. As protein: CSAIGGGPLLVEQFF.

The chain employs TRBV7-3 and TRBJ2-7, with D possibly being TRBD1 or TRBD2 (6 bases each). The CDR3 extends over 14 amino acids. With 6 bases removed from V and 3 bases from J, the gap between germline ends came to 15 bases. Germline V CDR1 and CDR2: SGHTA, FQGTGA. The chain's CDR3 is CASSPGARVYEQYF. The CDR3, as DNA: TGTGCCAGCAGTCCGGGGGCGCGGGTCTACGAGCAGTACTTC.

This clonotype was counted at least ten times. The chain joins TRBV28 to TRBJ2-7; the D gene is possibly TRBD1 (6 bases). CDR1 is MDHEN and CDR2 is SYDVKM in the germline V gene. Trimming pared 2 bases from V and 7 bases from J, leaving 12 bases between. This CDR3 contains 13 residues. CDR3 in amino acids: CASSLNWGREQYF. CDR3 bases: TGTGCCAGCAGTTTAAACTGGGGGCGGGAGCAGTACTTC.

This clonotype appeared many times. The V call is TRBV6-5, the J call TRBJ2-1; D uncertain. The V end was cut by 2 bases, the J end by 10 bases, with 3 bases between. This CDR3 comprises 10 residues. Germline values: CDR1 MNHEY, CDR2 SVGAGI. The CDR3 DNA is TGTGCCAGCAGTTACGGGGAGCAGTTCTTC. Its protein is CASSYGEQFF.

This clonotype was seen only a few times. This chain links TRBV28 with TRBJ2-5, with TRBD2 identical over 10 bases. There are 14 residues in the CDR3. Germline trimming cut 5 bases from V and 4 bases from J; bases unmatched to any gene: 4. CDR1 and CDR2 from the germline V gene are MDHEN and SYDVKM. The CDR3 region is CASSPIAGGETQYF. The CDR3 DNA is TGTGCCAGCAGTCCCATAGCGGGAGGAGAGACCCAGTACTTC.

This clonotype turned up a few times. This chain uses TRBV29-1 with TRBJ2-7; the D gene is possibly TRBD2 (6 bases). CDR3 size: 14 residues. The germline V gene encodes CDR1 SQVTM and CDR2 ANQGSEA. Trimming cost V 6 bases and J 0 bases, with 15 bases left between them. CDR3 bases: TGCAGCGTAATGGGCGGGGTGAGCTCCTACGAGCAGTACTTC. It translates to CSVMGGVSSYEQYF.

Only a few counts were recorded for this clonotype. J is TRBJ1-4 and V is TRBV15; D perhaps matches TRBD1 (5 bases). CDR3 length: 15 amino acids. Germline assignment: CDR1 LNHNV and CDR2 YYDKDF (reference sequence). V gave up 0 bases and J gave up 3 bases, with 8 bases separating them. DNA of the CDR3: TGTGCCACCAGCAGAGAGCGGGGCGCTAATGAAAAACTGTTTTTT. Translation gives CATSRERGANEKLFF.

This clonotype was detected many times. The chain is built from TRBV7-3 and TRBJ1-1; weak D call: TRBD1 (6 bases). Trimming shortened V by 5 bases and J by 5 bases, and 15 bases separated the two germline ends. The CDR3 loop spans 14 amino acids. Germline CDR1 and CDR2: SGHTA and FQGTGA. The CDR3 loop reads CASSIRGGQTEAFF. CDR3 in DNA: TGTGCCAGCAGCATAAGGGGGGGGCAGACTGAAGCTTTCTTT.

This clonotype was detected many times. J is TRBJ1-5 and V is TRBV12-3 or TRBV12-4, with D possibly TRBD1 on 5 matching bases. The V and J ends lost 3 bases and 0 bases respectively, with 9 bases between them. The CDR3 extends over 15 amino acids. CDR3 bases: TGTGCCAGCAGTTTTGGGGGGACTAGCAATCAGCCCCAGCATTTT. Its translation: CASSFGGTSNQPQHF.

Ten or more counts support this clonotype. J is TRBJ2-7 and V is TRBV28; D is ambiguous. V gave up 5 bases and J gave up 3 bases, with 14 bases separating them. This CDR3 comprises 14 residues. Germline assignment: CDR1 MDHEN and CDR2 SYDVKM. CDR3 region: CASSPMHSHYEQYF. The CDR3 coding sequence is TGTGCCAGCAGTCCTATGCACAGTCACTACGAGCAGTACTTC.

The CDR3 here is CASSLNEWETQYF. CDR3 nucleotides: TGTGCCAGCAGCTTAAATGAGTGGGAGACCCAGTACTTC. This chain links TRBV11-3 with TRBJ2-5, with no clear D. Trimming took off 2 bases at V and 5 bases at J, with 9 bases between the two ends. CDR1 SGHNT and CDR2 YENEEA come from the germline V gene. The CDR3 is 13 residues long. Variable domain in full (rest from reference TRBV11-3 and TRBJ2-5): EAGVVQSPRYKIIEKKQPVAFWCNPISGHNTLYWYLQNLGQGPELLIRYENEEAVDDSQLPKDRFSAERLKGVDSTLKIQPAELGDSAVYLCASSLNEWETQYFGPGTRLLVL.

This clonotype came up a few times. V gene TRBV9 combines with J gene TRBJ2-1; no definite D call. Trimming took off 3 bases at V and 8 bases at J, with 15 bases between the two ends. The CDR3 extends over 14 amino acids. Germline V CDR1 and CDR2: SGDLS, YYNGEE. The CDR3: CASSATLILDEQFF. DNA for the CDR3: TGTGCCAGCAGCGCAACTTTAATTCTGGATGAGCAGTTCTTC.

At least ten counts were recorded for this clonotype. The V call is TRBV27, the J call TRBJ2-7; TRBD2 agrees at 14 bases. V shed 4 bases, J shed 3 bases, and the junction held 8 bases outside the gene matches. CDR1 and CDR2 from the germline V gene are MNHEY and SMNVEV (reference sequence). CDR3 length: 17 amino acids. CDR3 nucleotides: TGTGCCAGCAGTTCTTGGGGACTAGCGGGAGTACTCTACGAGCAGTACTTC. It specifies CASSSWGLAGVLYEQYF.

V and J are TRBV9 and TRBJ2-3; possibly TRBD2 for D (7 bases). Germline assignment: CDR1 SGDLS and CDR2 YYNGEE. This CDR3 comprises 15 residues. Trimming pared 3 bases from V and 0 bases from J, leaving 11 bases between. The CDR3 nucleotides read TGTGCCAGCAGCGCCGGGGGGCGCAGCACAGATACGCAGTATTTT. Residues: CASSAGGRSTDTQYF.

V usage is TRBV28 and J usage is TRBJ2-1; TRBD1 is a possible D gene (6 bases). V lost 3 bases, J lost 4 bases, and 22 bases lay in between. The length of the CDR3 is 18 residues. Per the germline V gene, CDR1 is MDHEN and CDR2 is SYDVKM. The CDR3 coding sequence is TGTGCCAGCAGTTTGGGCTCCGGCTGGACGACAGGTTACAATGAGCAGTTCTTC. It codes for CASSLGSGWTTGYNEQFF.

This clonotype was seen a handful of times. The chain links TRBV10-3 to TRBJ1-4; D is unresolved. CDR3 length: 15 residues. CDR1 is ENHRY, CDR2 SYGVKD, per germline. The V and J ends lost 5 bases and 3 bases respectively, with 13 bases between them. The CDR3 reads CAISNPGAANEKLFF. CDR3 nucleotides: TGTGCCATCAGTAACCCTGGTGCGGCTAATGAAAAACTGTTTTTT.

This clonotype was observed a few times. This chain connects TRBV11-2 to TRBJ1-6; 7 nucleotides agree with TRBD1. This CDR3 is 14 amino acids long. Germline CDR1 SGHAT, CDR2 FQNNGV. V trimming: 4 bases; J trimming: 6 bases; junction bases outside the gene matches: 3. CDR3 nucleotide sequence: TGTGCCAGCAGCTCCGACAGGGCTAATTCACCCCTCCACTTT. Translated, it gives CASSSDRANSPLHF. The entire variable domain, with the rest obtained from reference TRBV11-2 and TRBJ1-6, is as follows: EAGVAQSPRYKIIEKRQSVAFWCNPISGHATLYWYQQILGQGPKLLIQFQNNGVVDDSQLPKDRFSAERLKGVDSTLKIQPAKLEDSAVYLCASSSDRANSPLHFGNGTRLTVT.